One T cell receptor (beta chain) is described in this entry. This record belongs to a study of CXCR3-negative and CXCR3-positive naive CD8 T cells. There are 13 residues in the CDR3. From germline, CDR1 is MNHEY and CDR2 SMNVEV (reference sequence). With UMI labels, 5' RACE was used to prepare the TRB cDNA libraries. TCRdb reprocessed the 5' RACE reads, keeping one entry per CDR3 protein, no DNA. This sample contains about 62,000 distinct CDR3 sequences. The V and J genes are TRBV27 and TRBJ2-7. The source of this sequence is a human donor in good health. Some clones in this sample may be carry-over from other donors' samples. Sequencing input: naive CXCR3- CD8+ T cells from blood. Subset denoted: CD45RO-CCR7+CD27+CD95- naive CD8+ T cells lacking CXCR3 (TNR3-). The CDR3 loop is CASSLGVTYEQYF.